This T cell receptor (beta chain) was identified during a study of blood T cell repertoires in COVID-19 (dated by TCRdb to the early 2020s). With respect to the entire study: Collaborator samples came from the United States, Italy and Spain and covered acute and convalescent phases of COVID-19. The prospective study material was composed of cDNA or gDNA derived from T cells, B-cell-depleted T cells, or PBMCs. The dataset comprised deeply sampled blood TCRbeta repertoires from subjects exposed to, actively infected with, or recovered from COVID-19. The repertoires were made available in a free public database intended to serve as a resource for research on the immune response to SARS-CoV-2. Samples came from the ongoing ImmuneRACE study (first 160 participants) plus 1,254 subjects from 6 global collaborators. Sample metadata almost always included a de-identified subject ID, COVID-19 status, age in years and sex. Where available, HLA class I and class II types were taken from metadata supplied by the sample provider and were not determined by assay-based typing.

Results the study describes overall, beyond this receptor: The amount of clinical and demographic metadata varied by source and participant and was provided uncurated.

The cysteine opens and the phenylalanine closes a CDR3 of 15 amino acids. Left in the record is the CDR3 DNA by itself, 45 bases read in frame from the first base. CDR1 and CDR2 are drawn from the germline V gene (reference sequence): LNHNV, YYDKDF. V and J are truncated by 2 bases and 8 bases respectively, leaving an intervening sequence of 16 bases. Of note for this clone: What this receptor recognizes is not known. No base-level quality is on record; no much larger clone is a single base apart.

Each collaborating institution followed its own protocols to collect whole blood in K2EDTA tubes. For TCRbeta analysis, collaborators shipped samples in one of three forms: frozen whole blood, isolated PBMCs, or DNA extracted from either of those sample types. The immunoSEQ Assay, a bias-controlled multiplex PCR, was used to amplify TCRbeta CDR3 regions from genomic DNA. As for the original processing: The number of nucleated cells in each sample was estimated by amplification of reference gene primers within the assay. To quantify the absolute abundance of each unique TCRbeta CDR3 rearrangement, sequence reads were collapsed and filtered. For each sample, productive Simpson clonality was calculated as the square root of Simpson's diversity index over productive rearrangements. TCRdb holds this immuneACCESS table with in-frame rearrangements only. Some clones are missing; in checked studies, unresolved V genes explain under half, and the rest has no known cause. Clone size and V and J calls were adopted from that table, with D and trimming inferred from the DNA. Recorded for this sample are 83,000 or so clones; approximately 77% of them occurred a single time. The biggest ten clones account for approximately 10% of the sample.

The sequence joins TRBV15 to TRBJ2-1, with TRBD1 as a weak D call on 7 bases. Sequencing used peripheral blood. The TCR comes from a woman older than 75 with acute or convalescent COVID-19. The CDR3 reads as follows: CATSRQGGWGDEQFF. Read as DNA, the sequence is TGTGCCACCAGCAGACAGGGGGGTTGGGGGGATGAGCAGTTCTTC.